The TCR beta chain under discussion was sequenced for a study of shared clonotypes between healthy human individuals. TCRdb keeps only in-frame clones here, not all; method: immunoSEQ multiplex PCR. This sample has 190,000 or so clones, with 66% found just once. Looked up from germline, CDR1 is MNHNS and CDR2 is SASEGT. The CDR3 sequence is 15 residues long. Trimming took 2 bases from V and 9 from J, leaving 17 bases between them. Findings and caveats of the study: Inspection by rarefaction showed sorted-subset sequencing to be incomplete despite large depth. All-four-donor shared clonotypes had higher generation probabilities than non-shared clonotypes did.

Remarks on this clone: Its target is unknown.

Caucasian adults living in Nashville, Tennessee, provided all samples. The sample consisted of memory CD4+ T cells sorted from blood. Documented subset: CD45RA-negative fraction. The TCR originated in a man in his thirties or forties in good health. The chain links TRBV6-1 to TRBJ1-5, with D possibly matching TRBD1 (6 bases). The DNA for the CDR3 is TGTGCCAGCAGTGAAACAGGGTGGGGTTTAGGGCCCCAGCATTTT. It translates to CASSETGWGLGPQHF.